Below, 21 T cell receptor beta chains from the same sample are listed, as sequenced in a study of cytomegalovirus exposure and HLA in healthy donors. The PCR had 60 Vbeta and 13 Jbeta primers. The assay was immunoSEQ multiplex PCR, and TCRdb's table has in-frame clones only and misses some. The sample carries about 200,000 clones, roughly 85% recorded once. The specimen sequenced was PBMCs. The source of these receptors is a woman aged 25 to 39 in good health and CMV-seropositive.

The V and J genes are TRBV2 and TRBJ2-3; 11 bases are a match to TRBD2. V shed 6 bases, J shed 7 bases, and the junction held 6 bases outside the gene matches. CDR1 and CDR2 from the germline V gene are SNHLY and FYNNEI. CDR3 size: 14 residues. CDR3 protein: CASSLAGGHNTQYF. CDR3 DNA sequence: TGTGCCAGCAGCCTAGCGGGGGGACACAATACGCAGTATTTT. Full variable domain (rest looked up from reference TRBV2 and TRBJ2-3): EPEVTQTPSHQVTQMGQEVILRCVPISNHLYFYWYRQILGQKVEFLVSFYNNEISEKSEIFDDQFSVERPDGSNFTLKIRSTKLEDSAMYFCASSLAGGHNTQYFGPGTRLTVL.

This clone has just one count. This sequence joins TRBV12-2 and TRBJ2-1; the table's D call, TRBD2, has no DNA check behind it. TRBV12-2 is recorded as a pseudogene. The CDR3 spans 18 residues. CDR3 bases: TGTGCAAGTCGCGCTGGACTAGCGGGGGGGCCTATTCTCCATGAGCAGTTCTTC. This encodes CASRAGLAGGPILHEQFF.

The chain links TRBV20-1 to TRBJ2-1; D is unclear. Trimming shortened V by 3 bases and J by 6 bases, and 6 bases separated the two germline ends. Germline values: CDR1 DFQATT, CDR2 SNEGSKA (reference sequence). This CDR3 contains 11 residues. CDR3 amino acids: CSARSLNEQFF. In DNA, the CDR3 is TGCAGTGCTAGGTCCCTCAATGAGCAGTTCTTC.

This chain links TRBV7-8 with TRBJ2-7; D not resolved. The ends were cut back, 3 bases at V and 0 bases at J, with 3 bases in the middle. Germline-derived CDR1 and CDR2 are SGHVS and FQNEAQ. This CDR3 has 12 amino acids. In nucleotides, the CDR3 is TGTGCCAGCAGCTTCCTCTCCTACGAGCAGTACTTC. Translation gives CASSFLSYEQYF.

The chain links TRBV7-2 to TRBJ1-5; 8 bases align to TRBD1. V was pared by 6 bases and J by 9 bases, with 10 bases of the junction left unmatched. CDR1 SGHTA and CDR2 FQGNSA come from the germline V gene. CDR3 length: 14 amino acids. Here the CDR3 DNA reads TGTGCCAGCAGTATACAGGGGGGCCCGGGGCCCCAGCATTTT. Translating it yields CASSIQGGPGPQHF. Full variable domain (outside the CDR3, taken from reference TRBV7-2 and TRBJ1-5): GAGVSQSPSNKVTEKGKDVELRCDPISGHTALYWYRQSLGQGLEFLIYFQGNSAPDKSGLPSDRFSAERTGGSVSTLTIQRTQQEDSAVYLCASSIQGGPGPQHFGDGTRLSIL.

V gene TRBV4-1 combines with J gene TRBJ2-2, with 13 bases fitting TRBD2. Germline loops: CDR1 MGHRA, CDR2 YSYEKL. The CDR3 contains 17 residues. V dropped 1 base and J dropped 3; count of bases not matched to a gene: 2. The CDR3 region is CASSQGLAGGHTGELFF. CDR3 in DNA: TGCGCCAGCAGCCAAGGACTAGCGGGGGGCCACACCGGGGAGCTGTTTTTT.

V usage is TRBV7-2 and J usage is TRBJ1-2; a weak D match, TRBD1 (5 bases). Germline CDR1 and CDR2: SGHTA and FQGNSA. V dropped 0 bases and J dropped 4 bases, with 9 bases sitting between them. The CDR3 consists of 14 residues. The CDR3 nucleotides are TGTGCCAGCAGCTTAGCCGACAGTACCTATGGCTACACCTTC. As protein: CASSLADSTYGYTF. Full variable domain (remainder filled in from reference TRBV7-2 and TRBJ1-2): GAGVSQSPSNKVTEKGKDVELRCDPISGHTALYWYRQSLGQGLEFLIYFQGNSAPDKSGLPSDRFSAERTGGSVSTLTIQRTQQEDSAVYLCASSLADSTYGYTFGSGTRLTVV.

This clone was detected once. This chain joins TRBV9 and TRBJ2-7; 7 bases map to TRBD1. V dropped 0 bases and J dropped 6; count of bases not matched to a gene: 9. The CDR3 has 15 residues. CDR1 is SGDLS, CDR2 YYNGEE, per germline. The CDR3 region is CASSVGAGGITEQYF. For the CDR3, the DNA is TGTGCCAGCAGCGTAGGGGCAGGGGGTATAACCGAGCAGTACTTC.

V gene TRBV6-1 combines with J gene TRBJ1-1; the D is unclear. CDR3 length: 13 amino acids. Germline V gives CDR1 MNHNS, CDR2 SASEGT. The V gene lost 6 bases and the J gene lost 0 bases, with 8 bases spanning the gap. CDR3 region: CASSGLMNTEAFF. The CDR3 DNA follows: TGTGCCAGCAGCGGACTAATGAACACTGAAGCTTTCTTT.

This clone was counted a few times. V and J are TRBV7-2 and TRBJ2-1; 9 nucleotides match TRBD1. With V trimmed by 2 bases and J by 6 bases, 5 bases remained unmatched. The CDR3 is made up of 15 amino acids. Germline CDR1 is SGHTA and CDR2 is FQGNSA. The CDR3 region has the DNA TGTGCCAGCAGCTTATGGACAGGGGAGGGCAATGAGCAGTTCTTC. It yields the protein CASSLWTGEGNEQFF.

V and J are TRBV7-8 and TRBJ2-1; D ambiguous. Germline V gene lookup returns CDR1 SGHVS and CDR2 FQNEAQ. The V and J ends lost 1 base and 1 base respectively, with 8 bases between them. CDR3 length equals 15 residues. CDR3 nucleotides: TGTGCCAGCAGCTTAGGTGGCGGTTCCTACAATGAGCAGTTCTTC. Protein product: CASSLGGGSYNEQFF. Based on the CDR3 plus reference TRBV7-8 and TRBJ2-1, the full variable domain is GAGVSQSPRYKVAKRGQDVALRCDPISGHVSLFWYQQALGQGPEFLTYFQNEAQLDKSGLPSDRFFAERPEGSVSTLKIQRTQQEDSAVYLCASSLGGGSYNEQFFGPGTRLTVL.

The chain has TRBV19 and TRBJ2-2; D ambiguous. The germline CDR1 and CDR2 sequences are LNHDA and SQIVND (reference sequence). V lost 7 bases and J lost 1, with 7 bases in between. This CDR3 has 13 amino acids. The CDR3 region is CASTSVNTGELFF. The CDR3 bases are TGTGCCAGTACCTCAGTGAACACCGGGGAGCTGTTTTTT.

V gene TRBV18 combines with J gene TRBJ1-1, with TRBD1 as a possible D gene (6 bases). Germline V CDR1 and CDR2: KGHSH, LQKENI. Trimming stripped 3 bases from V and 1 base from J, with 12 bases between. There are 15 residues in the CDR3. The CDR3 protein is CASSPLGAGNTEAFF. The CDR3 DNA is TGTGCCAGCTCACCGCTGGGGGCCGGGAACACTGAAGCTTTCTTT.

The chain has TRBV4-3 and TRBJ2-1, with 7 bases matching TRBD2. The length of the CDR3 is 15 residues. V lost 4 bases and J lost 2; bases outside the gene matches: 5. Germline CDR1 is LGHNA and CDR2 is YSLEER. CDR3 loop: CASSLAGDTYNEQFF. Here the CDR3 DNA reads TGCGCCAGCAGCCTGGCGGGAGACACCTACAATGAGCAGTTCTTC.

The chain carries TRBV7-9 and TRBJ2-7, with TRBD2 matching over 10 bases. The trim removed 5 bases at V and 0 bases at J, leaving 13 bases unmatched. Germline V CDR1 and CDR2: SEHNR, FQNEAQ (reference sequence). This CDR3 is built from 18 residues. The CDR3 region has the DNA TGTGCCAGCAGCAAAGTGGGGCCTAGCGGGGGTATCTCCTACGAGCAGTACTTC. This translates into CASSKVGPSGGISYEQYF.

The CDR3 DNA reads TGTGCCAGCAGTCTCGGCTATGGCTACACCTTC. Amino acids: CASSLGYGYTF. This chain links TRBV2 with TRBJ1-2, with D uncertain. Germline assignment: CDR1 SNHLY and CDR2 FYNNEI. This CDR3 is 11 amino acids long. The V and J ends lost 5 bases and 4 bases respectively, with 5 bases between them.

The CDR3 bases are TGCGCCAGCAGCCAACCAAGGGGATCGAAGAATGAGCAGTTCTTC. Encoded protein: CASSQPRGSKNEQFF. The chain combines TRBV4-1 with TRBJ2-1, with D perhaps matching TRBD1 (5 bases). Germline values: CDR1 MGHRA, CDR2 YSYEKL. This CDR3 region has 15 residues. V lost 2 bases and J lost 7, with 15 bases in between.

V and J are TRBV27 and TRBJ2-7; possibly TRBD1 for D (6 bases). V lost 5 bases to trimming and J lost 2 bases, with 19 bases between them. The CDR3 covers 16 residues. Germline loops: CDR1 MNHEY, CDR2 SMNVEV (reference sequence). As DNA, the CDR3 is TGTGCCAGCAGTACAATCAGGGGAACAATTCCCTACGAGCAGTACTTC. This gives the protein CASSTIRGTIPYEQYF.

The V call is TRBV4-3, the J call TRBJ1-2, with a possible D match to TRBD1 (5 bases). V was cut by 4 bases and J by 10 bases, with 19 bases left in between. Germline-derived CDR1 and CDR2 are LGHNA and YSLEER. This CDR3 spans 14 amino acids. In DNA form, the CDR3 reads TGCGCCAGCAGCCGGGGGGTAGCCCAGCCCGACTACACCTTC. Protein sequence: CASSRGVAQPDYTF.

The J gene is TRBJ2-1, the V gene TRBV5-1; 7 bases are shared with TRBD1. The CDR3 extends over 15 amino acids. J lost 0 bases, V lost 2 bases, and 2 bases had no gene match. Germline values: CDR1 SGHRS, CDR2 YFSETQ. In DNA, the CDR3 is TGCGCCAGCAGCTTTACAGGGGACTCCTACAATGAGCAGTTCTTC. Translated: CASSFTGDSYNEQFF.

The rearrangement links TRBV7-9 to TRBJ2-5; D unresolved. Germline loops: CDR1 SEHNR, CDR2 FQNEAQ (reference sequence). The V and J ends lost 5 bases and 1 base respectively, with 14 bases between them. The CDR3 is 15 amino acids. This chain's CDR3 is CASSPTVLGQETQYF. As DNA, the CDR3 is TGTGCCAGCAGCCCCACAGTGTTGGGCCAAGAGACCCAGTACTTC.